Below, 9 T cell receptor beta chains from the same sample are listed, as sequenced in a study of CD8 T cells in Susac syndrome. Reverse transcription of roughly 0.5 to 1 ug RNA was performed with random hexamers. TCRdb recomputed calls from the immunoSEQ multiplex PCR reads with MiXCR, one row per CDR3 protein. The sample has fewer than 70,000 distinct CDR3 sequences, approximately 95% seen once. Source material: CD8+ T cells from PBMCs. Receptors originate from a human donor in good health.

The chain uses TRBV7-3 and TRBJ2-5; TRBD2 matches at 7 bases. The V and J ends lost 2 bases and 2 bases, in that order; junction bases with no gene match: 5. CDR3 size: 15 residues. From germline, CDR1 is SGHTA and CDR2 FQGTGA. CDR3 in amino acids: CASSLLGTTQETQYF. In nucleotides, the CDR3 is TGTGCCAGCAGCTTATTAGGGACTACACAAGAGACCCAGTACTTC.

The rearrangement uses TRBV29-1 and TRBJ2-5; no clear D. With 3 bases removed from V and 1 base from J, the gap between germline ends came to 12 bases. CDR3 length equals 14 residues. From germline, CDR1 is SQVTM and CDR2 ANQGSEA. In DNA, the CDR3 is TGCAGCGTTGATGGGAACGTCCCCCAAGAGACCCAGTACTTC. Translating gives CSVDGNVPQETQYF.

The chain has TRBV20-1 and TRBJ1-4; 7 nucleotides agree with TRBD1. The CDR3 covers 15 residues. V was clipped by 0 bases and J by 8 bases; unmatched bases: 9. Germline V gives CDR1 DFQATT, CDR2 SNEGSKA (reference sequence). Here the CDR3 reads CSARDPSGGWEKLFF. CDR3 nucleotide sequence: TGCAGTGCTAGAGATCCTTCAGGGGGTTGGGAAAAACTGTTTTTT.

CDR3 sequence: CASSHTSFGHQPQHF. CDR3 nucleotide sequence: TGTGCCAGCAGCCACACCTCCTTCGGCCATCAGCCCCAGCATTTT. The chain combines TRBV3-1 with TRBJ1-5; the D is unclear. The CDR3 is made up of 15 amino acids. Trimming shortened V by 3 bases and J by 5 bases, and 14 bases separated the two germline ends. Germline-derived CDR1 and CDR2 are LGHDT and YNNKEL (reference sequence).

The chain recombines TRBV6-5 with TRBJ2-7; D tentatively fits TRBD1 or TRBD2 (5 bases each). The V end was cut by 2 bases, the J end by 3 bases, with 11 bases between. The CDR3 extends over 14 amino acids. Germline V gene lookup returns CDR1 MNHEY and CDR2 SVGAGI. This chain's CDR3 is CASSYQGGGYEQYF. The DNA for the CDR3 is TGTGCCAGCAGTTACCAGGGTGGGGGCTACGAGCAGTACTTC.

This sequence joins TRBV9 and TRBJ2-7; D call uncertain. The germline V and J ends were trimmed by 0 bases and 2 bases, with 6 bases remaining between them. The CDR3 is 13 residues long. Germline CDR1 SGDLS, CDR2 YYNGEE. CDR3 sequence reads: CASSVEGTYEQYF. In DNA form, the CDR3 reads TGTGCCAGCAGCGTAGAGGGAACCTACGAGCAGTACTTC.

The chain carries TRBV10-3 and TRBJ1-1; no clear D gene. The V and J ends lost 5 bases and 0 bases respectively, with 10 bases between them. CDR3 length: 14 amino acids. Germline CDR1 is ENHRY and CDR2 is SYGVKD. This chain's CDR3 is CAISYGEMNTEAFF. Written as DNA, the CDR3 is TGTGCCATCAGTTACGGAGAGATGAACACTGAAGCTTTCTTT.

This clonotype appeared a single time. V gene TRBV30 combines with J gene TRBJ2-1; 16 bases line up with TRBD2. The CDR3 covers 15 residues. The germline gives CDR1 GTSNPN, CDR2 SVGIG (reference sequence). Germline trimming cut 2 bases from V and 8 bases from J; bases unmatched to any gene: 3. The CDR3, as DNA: TGTGCCTGGAGTTTTGGGACTAGCGGGGGGGATGAGCAGTTCTTC. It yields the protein CAWSFGTSGGDEQFF.

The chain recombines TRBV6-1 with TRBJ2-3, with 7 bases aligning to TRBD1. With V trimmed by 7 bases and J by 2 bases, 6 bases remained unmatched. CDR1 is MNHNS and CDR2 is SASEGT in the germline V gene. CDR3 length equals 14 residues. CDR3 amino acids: CASKGQGDTDTQYF. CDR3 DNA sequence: TGTGCCAGCAAAGGCCAGGGGGACACAGATACGCAGTATTTT.